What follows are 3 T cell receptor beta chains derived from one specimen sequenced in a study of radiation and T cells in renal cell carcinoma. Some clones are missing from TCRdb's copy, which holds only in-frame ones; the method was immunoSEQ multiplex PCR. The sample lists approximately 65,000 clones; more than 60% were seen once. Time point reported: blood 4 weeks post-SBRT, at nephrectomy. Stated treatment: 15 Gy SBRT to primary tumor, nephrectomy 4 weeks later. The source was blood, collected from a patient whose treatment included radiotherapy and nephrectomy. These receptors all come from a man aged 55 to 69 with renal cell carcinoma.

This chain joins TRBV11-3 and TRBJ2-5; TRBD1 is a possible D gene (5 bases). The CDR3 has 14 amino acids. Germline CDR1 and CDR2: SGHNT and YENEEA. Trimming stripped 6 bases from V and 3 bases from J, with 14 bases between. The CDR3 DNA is TGTGCCAGCAGTCGCATCGAGACAGAAGAGACCCAGTACTTC. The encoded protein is CASSRIETEETQYF.

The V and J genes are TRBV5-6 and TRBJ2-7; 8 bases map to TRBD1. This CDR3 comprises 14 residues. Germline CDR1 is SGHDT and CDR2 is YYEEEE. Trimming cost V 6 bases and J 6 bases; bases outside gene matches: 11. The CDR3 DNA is TGTGCCAGCAACAGACAGGGGCCCGTGGGCGAGCAGTACGTC. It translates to CASNRQGPVGEQYV.

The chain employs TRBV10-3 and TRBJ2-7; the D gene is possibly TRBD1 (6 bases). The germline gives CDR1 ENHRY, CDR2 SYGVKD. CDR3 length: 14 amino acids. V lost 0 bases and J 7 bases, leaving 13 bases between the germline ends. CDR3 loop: CAISESNRVEEQYF. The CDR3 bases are TGTGCCATCAGTGAGTCGAACAGGGTTGAGGAGCAGTACTTC.